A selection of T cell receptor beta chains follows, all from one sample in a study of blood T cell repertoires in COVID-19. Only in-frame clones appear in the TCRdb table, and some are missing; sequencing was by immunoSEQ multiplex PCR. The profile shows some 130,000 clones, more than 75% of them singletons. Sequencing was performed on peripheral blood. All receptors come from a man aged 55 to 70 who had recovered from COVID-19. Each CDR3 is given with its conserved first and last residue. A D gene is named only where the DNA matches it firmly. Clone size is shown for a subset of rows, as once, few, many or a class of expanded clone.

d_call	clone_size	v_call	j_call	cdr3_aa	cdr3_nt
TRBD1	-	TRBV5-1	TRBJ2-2	CASSWGVTGDAGELFF	TGCGCCAGCAGCTGGGGGGTGACAGGGGACGCCGGGGAGCTGTTTTTT
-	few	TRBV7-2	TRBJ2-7	CASSIQSPGRGTSYEQYF	TGTGCCAGCAGCATACAAAGTCCCGGTCGTGGGACATCCTACGAGCAGTACTTC
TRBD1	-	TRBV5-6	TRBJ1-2	CASRVQGALGYTF	TGTGCCAGCAGAGTTCAGGGGGCTCTTGGCTACACCTTC
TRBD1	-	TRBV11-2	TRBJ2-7	CASSLGTGSYEQYF	TGTGCCAGCAGCTTAGGGACAGGCTCCTACGAGCAGTACTTC
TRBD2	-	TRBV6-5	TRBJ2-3	CASSRLAFSTDTQYF	TGTGCCAGCAGCCGACTAGCTTTTAGCACAGATACGCAGTATTTT
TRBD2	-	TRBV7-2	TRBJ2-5	CASSLVSGGASETQYF	TGTGCCAGCAGCTTAGTAAGCGGGGGGGCCTCAGAGACCCAGTACTTC
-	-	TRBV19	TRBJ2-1	CASSQPGAIYNEQFF	TGTGCCAGTAGTCAGCCAGGGGCGATCTACAATGAGCAGTTCTTC
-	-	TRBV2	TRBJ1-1	CASSTMVPEAFF	TGTGCCAGCAGCACAATGGTTCCTGAAGCTTTCTTT
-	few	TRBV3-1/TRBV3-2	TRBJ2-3	CASSQDLARAITQYF	TGTGCCAGCAGCCAAGATCTTGCGCGGGCCATTACGCAGTATTTT
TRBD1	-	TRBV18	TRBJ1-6	CASSPGTGNSPLHF	TGTGCCAGCTCCCCCGGGACAGGCAATTCACCCCTCCACTTT
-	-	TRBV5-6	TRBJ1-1	CASSLRRSEAFF	TGTGCCAGCAGCTTGAGGCGGAGTGAAGCTTTCTTT
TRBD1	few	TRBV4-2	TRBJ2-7	CASSLRTGDYEQYF	TGTGCCAGCAGCCTTCGGACAGGAGACTACGAGCAGTACTTC